The T cell receptor beta chain under discussion was sequenced for a study of CD8+CD57+ T cells in acquired aplastic anemia. Study at large: Yields of DNA that came from sorted CD4+ and CD8+ cells averaged roughly 3.2 ug. Healthy donor sequencing depth: some 10 million CD4+, some 12 million CD8+ reads. Study-wide findings and caveats: Researchers report that 25 to 30 CD8+ CDR3 sequences appeared in both patients and controls.

The study profiled TCR beta VDJ and CDR3 using genomic DNA as template. TCRdb passed the reads through MiXCR, listing each CDR3 protein once. The sample lists hundreds of thousands of distinct CDR3 sequences, under 80% seen once, with 4% in the top ten. This CDR3 contains 17 residues. Trimming took 7 bases from V and 1 from J, leaving 20 bases between them. Germline CDR1 is SGHVS and CDR2 is FNYEAQ. Concerning this clonotype: No antigen is known for it.

The sequence derives from a human donor in good health, serving as a control. The sequencing input was sorted CD4+, CD8+, or CD8+CD57+ T cells (not recorded which) from PBMCs. The chain is built from TRBV7-6 and TRBJ1-5; D is uncertain. As DNA, the CDR3 is TGTGCCAGCACTCCTTCGTTGGCAGAACGGAGCAATCAGCCCCAGCATTTT. Its translation is CASTPSLAERSNQPQHF.